This TCR beta chain originates from a study of molecular identifiers for immune sequencing clone quantification. Points from the study as a whole: Among effectors, clones above 20 RNA copies held over 98% of molecules; among naive cells, under 1%.

Points on this clonotype: What it binds is unknown.

CDR3 length equals 14 residues. Trimming pared 4 bases from V and 6 bases from J, leaving 14 bases between. Germline V gene lookup returns CDR1 SGHRS and CDR2 YFSETQ. TCRdb independently ran MiXCR on the PCR reads; one entry per CDR3 protein. The top ten hold 0.65% to 0.95% of the sample, which has approximately 500,000 distinct CDR3 sequences, about 20% seen once. The sample comprised naive CD8+ T cells from blood, with Jurkat cell RNA spiked in. Subset reported: FACS-sorted CD8+CD4-CCR7+CD45RA+ naive T cells. The source is a human donor in good health. Some libraries in this study had Jurkat cell RNA spiked in. The rearrangement joins TRBV5-1 to TRBJ2-1, with D perhaps TRBD1 (6 bases). The CDR3 DNA reads as TGCGCCAGCAGCCAGGACAGCAGTTTCAATGAGCAGTTCTTC. This sequence encodes CASSQDSSFNEQFF.